Below, 27 T cell receptor beta chains from the same sample are listed, as sequenced in a study of technical replicates of blood from a few donors. Sequencing was performed with immunoSEQ multiplex PCR; in TCRdb, only in-frame clones are kept and a portion is missing. The data contain about 14,000 clones, about 82% of them singletons. Sequencing input: PBMCs. The receptors here all came from a human donor in good health.

This rearrangement joins TRBV7-2 to TRBJ2-1, with 9 bases lining up with TRBD2. Germline CDR1 SGHTA, CDR2 FQGNSA. CDR3 length: 14 residues. J was trimmed by 9 bases and V by 2 bases; bases with no gene match: 5. DNA of the CDR3: TGTGCCAGCAGCTTATCCGTAGCGGGAGTTGAGCAGTTCTTC. This translates into CASSLSVAGVEQFF.

The chain employs TRBV19 and TRBJ2-6, with 8 bases lining up with TRBD1. Per germline, CDR1 LNHDA and CDR2 SQIVND (reference sequence). With 6 bases clipped from V and 4 bases from J, the junction kept 5 bases outside the gene matches. The CDR3 has 15 residues. CDR3 nucleotides: TGTGCCAGTAGGCCGACAGGGGTCGGGGCCAACGTCCTGACTTTC. Amino acids: CASRPTGVGANVLTF.

The chain links TRBV18 to TRBJ2-1, with 9 bases fitting TRBD1. CDR3 length: 14 residues. Germline loops: CDR1 KGHSH, CDR2 LQKENI. V shed 3 bases, J shed 10 bases, and the junction held 7 bases outside the gene matches. The CDR3 bases are TGTGCCAGCTCACCCCGGGACAGGGCCGGCGAGCAGTTCTTC. It codes for CASSPRDRAGEQFF.

The J gene is TRBJ2-7, the V gene TRBV2; maybe TRBD1 (5 bases). This CDR3 spans 13 amino acids. Germline V CDR1 and CDR2: SNHLY, FYNNEI. V shed 4 bases and J shed 5 bases, with 12 bases lying between them. The DNA for the CDR3 is TGTGCCAGCAGTGTAGACAGAAAAAACGAGCAGTACTTC. This translates into CASSVDRKNEQYF.

DNA for the CDR3: TGTGCCAGCAGTGAACAGGGCGGGAGCTCCTACGAGCAGTACTTC. It specifies CASSEQGGSSYEQYF. V usage is TRBV6-1 and J usage is TRBJ2-7; 7 bases agree with TRBD2. The ends lost 2 bases at V and 0 bases at J; junction bases unmatched: 4. This CDR3 has 15 residues. CDR1 is MNHNS and CDR2 is SASEGT in the germline V gene.

In this sample, this clone turned up a few times. V usage is TRBV7-6 and J usage is TRBJ1-3, with D possibly TRBD1 on 5 matching bases. The V gene lost 5 bases and the J gene lost 4 bases, with 9 bases spanning the gap. This CDR3 is built from 13 residues. Germline lookup yields CDR1 SGHVS and CDR2 FNYEAQ. The CDR3 spells CASSMTVGNTIYF. The DNA of the CDR3 is TGTGCCAGCAGCATGACAGTCGGAAACACCATATATTTT.

V is TRBV9 and J is TRBJ1-3; D unresolved. This CDR3 contains 13 residues. Germline V gene sequence: CDR1 SGDLS, CDR2 YYNGEE. V was clipped by 4 bases and J by 4 bases, with 9 bases between them. The CDR3 is CASSPGGGNTIYF. The CDR3 coding sequence is TGTGCCAGCAGCCCGGGTGGAGGAAACACCATATATTTT.

Here the CDR3 reads CASSGGLAGARDEQFF. CDR3 coding DNA: TGCGCCAGCAGCGGGGGACTAGCGGGAGCTCGAGATGAGCAGTTCTTC. The V call is TRBV5-1, the J call TRBJ2-1; 14 bases align to TRBD2. V dropped 4 bases and J dropped 8; count of bases not matched to a gene: 8. The CDR3 is 16 residues long. Germline V gene lookup returns CDR1 SGHRS and CDR2 YFSETQ.

The chain carries TRBV19 and TRBJ2-2; possibly TRBD1 for D (6 bases). CDR3 length: 15 amino acids. CDR1 and CDR2 from the germline V gene are LNHDA and SQIVND (reference sequence). Trimming stripped 1 base from V and 7 bases from J, with 13 bases between. CDR3 coding DNA: TGTGCCAGTAGTATAGGGCACAGGGCGAGCGGGGAGCTGTTTTTT. Translating it yields CASSIGHRASGELFF.

The chain carries TRBV27 and TRBJ2-2; weak D call: TRBD1 (6 bases). CDR1 is MNHEY, CDR2 SMNVEV, per germline (reference sequence). The CDR3 extends over 18 amino acids. V lost 2 bases and J lost 2, with 18 bases in between. DNA of the CDR3: TGTGCCAGCAGTTTAGAAGGGCCGCGGACAGCTAACACCGGGGAGCTGTTTTTT. This encodes CASSLEGPRTANTGELFF.

This clone was recorded once. The chain is built from TRBV28 and TRBJ2-3; 7 bases map to TRBD2. V lost 4 bases, J lost 4 bases, and 11 bases stayed unmatched. CDR1 and CDR2 from the germline V gene are MDHEN and SYDVKM. The CDR3 runs 16 residues. The DNA for the CDR3 is TGTGCCAGCAGTTCCTTAGGGGCGGGAGTAGCAGATACGCAGTATTTT. It yields the protein CASSSLGAGVADTQYF.

V usage is TRBV5-1 and J usage is TRBJ2-1; 12 positions agree with TRBD2. Germline V CDR1 and CDR2: SGHRS, YFSETQ. Losses at the gene ends were 5 bases for V and 6 bases for J; bases not matched to a gene: 3. The length of the CDR3 is 14 residues. CDR3 in amino acids: CASRTSGSPNEQFF. Here the CDR3 DNA reads TGCGCCAGCAGGACTAGCGGGAGTCCCAATGAGCAGTTCTTC.

This chain uses TRBV7-6 with TRBJ1-1, with D perhaps TRBD1 (5 bases). Deletions cut 5 bases from V and 6 bases from J, with 13 bases between. The CDR3 has 13 amino acids. Germline V lookup: CDR1 SGHVS, CDR2 FNYEAQ. CDR3: CASSPTESAEAFF. The CDR3 DNA reads as TGTGCCAGCAGCCCGACAGAGTCGGCTGAAGCTTTCTTT.

This chain uses TRBV6-5 with TRBJ1-2; TRBD1 is a possible D gene (5 bases). The V gene's germline CDR1 is MNHEY and CDR2 SVGAGI. This CDR3 is built from 14 residues. V lost 0 bases and J 8 bases, leaving 13 bases between the germline ends. Here the CDR3 reads CASSYSMGGGGYTF. The CDR3 DNA sequence: TGTGCCAGCAGTTACTCGATGGGGGGTGGAGGCTACACCTTC.

The V call is TRBV4-1, the J call TRBJ1-2; perhaps TRBD1 as D (5 bases). The germline CDR1 and CDR2 sequences are MGHRA and YSYEKL. V shed 0 bases and J shed 10 bases, with 12 bases lying between them. The CDR3 has 13 residues. CDR3 nucleotides: TGCGCCAGCAGCCAAGATCGAAGGGGCACCTACACCTTC. Amino acid sequence: CASSQDRRGTYTF.

J is TRBJ1-1 and V is TRBV10-3; 9 bases are a match to TRBD1. From germline, CDR1 is ENHRY and CDR2 SYGVKD. With 10 bases clipped from V and 3 bases from J, the junction kept 9 bases outside the gene matches. The CDR3 has 14 amino acids. The CDR3 DNA follows: TGTGCCACCCAGGGACAGGGCTCGGACACTGAAGCTTTCTTT. As protein: CATQGQGSDTEAFF.

V gene TRBV7-6 combines with J gene TRBJ2-3; 12 bases fit TRBD1. V shed 5 bases and J 8 bases; nucleotides not matched to a gene: 5. Germline V lookup: CDR1 SGHVS, CDR2 FNYEAQ. CDR3 size: 14 residues. CDR3 in DNA: TGTGCCAGCAGCCCGGGACAGGGGGCGGGTACGCAGTATTTT. Translating it yields CASSPGQGAGTQYF.

The chain links TRBV7-2 to TRBJ2-1; 7 nucleotides line up with TRBD1. The CDR3 extends over 16 amino acids. The V gene end was trimmed by 4 bases and the J gene end by 0 bases; junction bases not matched to a gene: 6. CDR1 SGHTA and CDR2 FQGNSA come from the germline V gene. DNA of the CDR3: TGTGCCAGCAGCTCCTCGACAGGGAGCTCCTACAATGAGCAGTTCTTC. It codes for CASSSSTGSSYNEQFF.

The table lists this clone with a few counts. This chain uses TRBV6-5 with TRBJ2-7; the match to TRBD1 covers 10 bases. The CDR3 is made up of 12 amino acids. Germline V CDR1 and CDR2: MNHEY, SVGAGI. Trimming took 8 bases from V and 7 from J; bases not matched to a gene: 5. The CDR3 loop is CASGDRGPEQYF. CDR3 in DNA: TGTGCCAGCGGGGACAGGGGTCCTGAGCAGTACTTC.

This chain joins TRBV18 and TRBJ1-1, with 7 bases aligning to TRBD1. Germline V gene data show CDR1 as KGHSH and CDR2 as LQKENI. The CDR3 is 13 amino acids. The J segment lost 0 bases and the V segment lost 8 bases, leaving 3 bases of the junction unmatched. The DNA for the CDR3 is TGTGCCAGCAGGGGGCTCATGAACACTGAAGCTTTCTTT. Its protein is CASRGLMNTEAFF.

This clone was picked up one time. This sequence joins TRBV2 and TRBJ1-5; TRBD1 matches 7 bases. The CDR3 contains 16 residues. The trim removed 8 bases at V and 1 base at J, leaving 11 bases unmatched. Germline assignment: CDR1 SNHLY and CDR2 FYNNEI. CDR3 nucleotides: TGTGCCAGCCGCCGCTCGGAGGGGGCGAGCAATCAGCCCCAGCATTTT. Protein: CASRRSEGASNQPQHF. Drawing the rest from reference TRBV2 and TRBJ1-5, the complete variable domain is EPEVTQTPSHQVTQMGQEVILRCVPISNHLYFYWYRQILGQKVEFLVSFYNNEISEKSEIFDDQFSVERPDGSNFTLKIRSTKLEDSAMYFCASRRSEGASNQPQHFGDGTRLSIL.

V usage is TRBV2 and J usage is TRBJ2-2; 7 bases are shared with TRBD1. The CDR3 has 14 residues. V lost 4 bases, J lost 2 bases, and 1 base stayed unmatched. Germline V CDR1 and CDR2: SNHLY, FYNNEI. The chain's CDR3 is CASSGDSNTGELFF. The CDR3 DNA reads TGTGCCAGCAGTGGGGACAGCAACACCGGGGAGCTGTTTTTT.

The chain joins TRBV11-2 to TRBJ2-7; weak D call: TRBD2 (6 bases). The germline CDR1 and CDR2 sequences are SGHAT and FQNNGV. V lost 5 bases and J 4 bases, leaving 18 bases between the germline ends. This CDR3 is built from 15 residues. DNA for the CDR3: TGTGCCAGCAGCCAGCCGGGGGAAGCCCGTTACGAGCAGTACTTC. Its protein is CASSQPGEARYEQYF. The entire variable domain, with the rest obtained from reference TRBV11-2 and TRBJ2-7, is as follows: EAGVAQSPRYKIIEKRQSVAFWCNPISGHATLYWYQQILGQGPKLLIQFQNNGVVDDSQLPKDRFSAERLKGVDSTLKIQPAKLEDSAVYLCASSQPGEARYEQYFGPGTRLTVT.

The gene calls are TRBV27 and TRBJ2-7; possible D gene TRBD2, 6 bases. CDR1 and CDR2 (germline): MNHEY, SMNVEV (reference sequence). The CDR3 length is 14 residues. Trimming took 11 bases from V and 1 from J, leaving 18 bases between them. The CDR3 region has the DNA TGTGCCGGTACGACTCGGGAGAGATCCTACGAGCAGTACTTC. It translates to CAGTTRERSYEQYF.

CDR3 loop: CASQTSGDTQYF. CDR3 in DNA: TGTGCCAGCCAGACTAGCGGCGATACGCAGTATTTT. This sequence joins TRBV6-5 and TRBJ2-3; 9 nucleotides line up with TRBD2. The CDR3 covers 12 residues. J gave up 6 bases and V 8 bases, and 3 bases lay outside the gene matches. Germline CDR1 and CDR2: MNHEY and SVGAGI.

The chain links TRBV7-6 to TRBJ2-1, with 7 bases fitting TRBD2. V shed 2 bases, J shed 1 base, and the junction held 2 bases outside the gene matches. The CDR3 is 15 amino acids. Germline V gives CDR1 SGHVS, CDR2 FNYEAQ. The CDR3 loop reads CASSLLRESYNEQFF. CDR3 in DNA: TGTGCCAGCAGCTTATTGCGGGAGTCCTACAATGAGCAGTTCTTC.

CDR3 sequence reads: CASISGTGNYNEQFF. In nucleotides, the CDR3 is TGTGCCAGCATTTCCGGGACAGGGAACTACAATGAGCAGTTCTTC. The rearrangement uses TRBV28 and TRBJ2-1, with 9 bases identical to TRBD1. Losses at the gene ends were 7 bases for V and 3 bases for J; bases not matched to a gene: 7. This CDR3 spans 15 amino acids. Germline lookup yields CDR1 MDHEN and CDR2 SYDVKM.